This T cell receptor beta chain emerged from a study of blood T cells in healthy people across ages. With a J-beta primer mix and a sample-barcoded 5' primer, a second PCR ran about 7 to 12 cycles. In TCRdb, the 5' RACE reads were re-called with MiXCR into one record per CDR3 protein. The repertoire holds more than 800,000 distinct CDR3 sequences, with 40% to 55% as singletons. Germline CDR1 SGDLS, CDR2 YYNGEE. V lost 7 bases and J lost 0, with 11 bases in between. The CDR3 is 14 residues long. The sequence derives from a woman aged 55-69 years in good health. The V gene is TRBV9, the J gene TRBJ2-1, with D hard to call. The sequencing sample was made of blood. CDR3 in amino acids: CASGSLGSYNEQFF. The CDR3 DNA is TGTGCCAGCGGCTCCCTCGGCTCCTACAATGAGCAGTTCTTC.